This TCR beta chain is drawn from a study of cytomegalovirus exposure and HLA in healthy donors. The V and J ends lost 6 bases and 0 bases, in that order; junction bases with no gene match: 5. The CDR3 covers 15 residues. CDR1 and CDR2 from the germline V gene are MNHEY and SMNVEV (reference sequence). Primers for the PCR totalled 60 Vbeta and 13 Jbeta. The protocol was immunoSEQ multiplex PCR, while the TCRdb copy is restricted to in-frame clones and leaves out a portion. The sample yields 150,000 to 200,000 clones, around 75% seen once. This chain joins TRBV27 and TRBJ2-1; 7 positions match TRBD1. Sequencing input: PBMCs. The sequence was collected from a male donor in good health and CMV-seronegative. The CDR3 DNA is TGTGCCAGCAGACTGACAGGGAGCTCCTACAATGAGCAGTTCTTC. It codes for CASRLTGSSYNEQFF.